The 9 T cell receptor beta chains below were found in one sample sequenced in a study of T cell repertoires in cytomegalovirus infection. TCRdb called the reads again in MiXCR, with one record for every CDR3 protein. The data contain around 450,000 distinct CDR3 sequences, approximately 33% of them seen just once; the ten biggest clones take up around 13%. Sequenced material: PBMCs. The receptors stem from a human donor in good health (CMV status not recorded). Some clones in this sample may be carry-over from other donors' samples.

The chain employs TRBV6-5 and TRBJ1-1, with D uncertain. The V gene's germline CDR1 is MNHEY and CDR2 SVGAGI. The V and J ends lost 7 bases and 0 bases respectively, with 12 bases between them. This CDR3 comprises 14 residues. The DNA of the CDR3 is TGTGCCAGCACTCGAGAGTCCATGAACACTGAAGCTTTCTTT. As protein: CASTRESMNTEAFF.

This clonotype was observed a handful of times. V gene TRBV4-2 combines with J gene TRBJ1-1, with 7 bases lining up with TRBD1. Germline CDR1 LGHNA, CDR2 YNFKEQ. The V gene end was trimmed by 0 bases and the J gene end by 6 bases; junction bases not matched to a gene: 16. The CDR3 extends over 18 amino acids. Here the CDR3 reads CASSQDTGRGLGLAEAFF. In DNA form, the CDR3 reads TGTGCCAGCAGCCAAGATACCGGCAGGGGGTTGGGACTCGCTGAAGCTTTCTTT.

This clonotype was picked up many times. The gene calls are TRBV7-2 and TRBJ2-1; a weak D match, TRBD1 (5 bases). The germline CDR1 and CDR2 sequences are SGHTA and FQGNSA. V was shortened by 5 bases and J by 7 bases, with 12 bases between the two germline ends. The CDR3 runs 13 residues. This CDR3 reads CASSRAPGNEQFF. The CDR3 DNA reads as TGTGCCAGCAGCCGGGCCCCAGGGAATGAGCAGTTCTTC.

CDR3 amino acids: CASSPQALADTEAFF. The CDR3, as DNA: TGTGCCAGCAGCCCTCAGGCTCTGGCGGACACTGAAGCTTTCTTT. The genes are TRBV3-1 and TRBJ1-1; D gene uncertain. Trimming pared 4 bases from V and 3 bases from J, leaving 15 bases between. CDR3 length: 15 amino acids. The germline CDR1 and CDR2 sequences are LGHDT and YNNKEL (reference sequence).

The genes are TRBV10-2 and TRBJ1-3; D may be TRBD1 (6 bases). Trimming cost V 5 bases and J 0 bases, with 11 bases left between them. Germline values: CDR1 WSHSY, CDR2 SAAADI. The CDR3 has 15 amino acids. CDR3 protein: CASSRDTGSGNTIYF. In DNA, the CDR3 is TGCGCCAGCAGTAGGGACACAGGCTCTGGAAACACCATATATTTT.

The chain joins TRBV28 to TRBJ2-7; D uncertain. Between the trimmed V and J ends, which lost 6 bases and 1 base, there was a span of 13 bases. This CDR3 is 14 amino acids long. CDR1 is MDHEN, CDR2 SYDVKM, per germline. This chain's CDR3 is CASSRRGDSYEQYF. CDR3 DNA: TGTGCCAGCAGCCGACGTGGGGATTCCTACGAGCAGTACTTC.

This clonotype was counted between two and nine times. The chain has TRBV28 and TRBJ2-4; unclear D gene. Germline values: CDR1 MDHEN, CDR2 SYDVKM. The CDR3 loop spans 13 amino acids. Trimming removed 11 bases from V and 0 bases from J, with 11 bases in between. In DNA, the CDR3 is TGTGCCCGTATACAGCAAGCCAAAAACATTCAGTACTTC. This translates into CARIQQAKNIQYF.

The V call is TRBV4-1, the J call TRBJ1-2; D is possibly TRBD1 (5 bases). The V end lost 2 bases, the J end lost 1 base, and 11 bases lay between the germline ends. CDR3 size: 15 residues. Germline CDR1 reads MGHRA; CDR2 reads YSYEKL. For the CDR3, the DNA is TGCGCCAGCAGCCAATGGGACGGAGATAACTATGGCTACACCTTC. Amino acid sequence: CASSQWDGDNYGYTF.

Details on this clonotype: A much larger clone lies one base from this, so it may be a read error. The rearrangement uses TRBV11-2 and TRBJ1-5; unclear D gene. Germline values: CDR1 SGHAT, CDR2 FQNNGV. The CDR3 runs 15 residues. Written as DNA, the CDR3 is TGTGCCAGAAGCTTAGGAGGGAGTAGCAATCAGCCCCAGCATTTT. It specifies CARSLGGSSNQPQHF.